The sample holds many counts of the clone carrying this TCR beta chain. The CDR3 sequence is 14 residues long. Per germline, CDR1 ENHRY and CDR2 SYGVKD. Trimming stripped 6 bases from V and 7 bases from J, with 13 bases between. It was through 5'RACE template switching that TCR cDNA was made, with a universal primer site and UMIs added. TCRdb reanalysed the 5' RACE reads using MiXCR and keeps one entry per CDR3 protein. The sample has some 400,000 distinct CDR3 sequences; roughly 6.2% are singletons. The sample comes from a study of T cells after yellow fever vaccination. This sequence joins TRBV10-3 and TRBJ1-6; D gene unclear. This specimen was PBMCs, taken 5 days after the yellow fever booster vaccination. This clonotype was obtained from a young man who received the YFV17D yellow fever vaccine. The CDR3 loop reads CAIRHTAENSPLHF. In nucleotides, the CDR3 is TGTGCCATCAGGCACACGGCGGAGAATTCACCCCTCCACTTT.